These 11 T cell receptor beta chains share one sample of origin, sequenced in a study of blood T cell dynamics during melanoma immunotherapy. Time point: week 3, after first cycle of checkpoint inhibitor. Profiling relied on immunoSEQ multiplex PCR, and the TCRdb table lists in-frame clones only, not all of them. The sample holds 6,500 to 10,000 clones, approximately 90% seen once. The sample here was blood, taken from a patient treated with checkpoint blockade. These receptor sequences come from a human donor with melanoma.

V is TRBV7-8 and J is TRBJ1-4; 10 nucleotides line up with TRBD1. Germline assignment: CDR1 SGHVS and CDR2 FQNEAQ. This CDR3 spans 14 amino acids. Germline trimming cut 2 bases from V and 11 bases from J; bases unmatched to any gene: 5. CDR3 region: CASSLRDRGYKLFF. The CDR3 coding sequence is TGTGCCAGCAGCTTAAGGGACAGGGGATACAAACTGTTTTTT.

This sequence joins TRBV27 and TRBJ2-1; 8 bases agree with TRBD2. Losses at the gene ends were 3 bases for V and 8 bases for J; bases not matched to a gene: 6. Germline V gives CDR1 MNHEY, CDR2 SMNVEV (reference sequence). This CDR3 has 14 residues. CDR3 sequence reads: CASSLTGGPDEQFF. In DNA, the CDR3 is TGTGCCAGCAGTTTGACGGGGGGGCCTGATGAGCAGTTCTTC.

The genes are TRBV5-5 and TRBJ2-4, with 9 bases aligning to TRBD1. Per germline, CDR1 SGHKS and CDR2 YYEKEE (reference sequence). CDR3 length: 16 residues. V dropped 4 bases and J dropped 1; count of bases not matched to a gene: 6. The CDR3 protein is CASSPDRGLAKNIQYF. As DNA, the CDR3 is TGTGCCAGCAGCCCGGACAGGGGACTGGCCAAAAACATTCAGTACTTC.

With respect to this clone: The same CDR3 arises from other DNA sequences in this sample as well. The rearrangement uses TRBV6-6 and TRBJ2-7; D perhaps matches TRBD1 (5 bases). CDR1 is MNHNY and CDR2 is SVGAGI in the germline V gene (reference sequence). V lost 4 bases, J lost 0 bases, and 13 bases lay in between. CDR3 size: 15 residues. CDR3 in amino acids: CASSWGQTYSYEQYF. The CDR3 coding sequence is TGTGCCAGCAGTTGGGGCCAGACGTACTCCTACGAGCAGTACTTC.

V is TRBV19 and J is TRBJ1-6; D gene uncertain. Germline CDR1 and CDR2: LNHDA and SQIVND (reference sequence). The CDR3 totals 13 residues. Trimming left V 7 bases short and J 6 bases short, with 10 bases between. CDR3: CASTSDPNSPLHF. The CDR3 coding sequence is TGTGCCAGTACGTCGGACCCTAATTCACCCCTCCACTTT.

CDR3 in DNA: TGTGCCAGCAGTTTAAATCTGGGAGGGGCCGGCTATAATTCACCCCTCCACTTT. As protein: CASSLNLGGAGYNSPLHF. The chain uses TRBV27 and TRBJ1-6, with a weak D call TRBD1 (5 bases). Germline values: CDR1 MNHEY, CDR2 SMNVEV (reference sequence). This CDR3 is 18 amino acids long. Trimming took 2 bases from V and 3 from J, leaving 17 bases between them.

The gene calls are TRBV29-1 and TRBJ1-3; the D gene is possibly TRBD1 (5 bases). This CDR3 spans 13 amino acids. Trimming removed 7 bases at V and 2 bases at J, with 12 bases between. Germline V gene sequence: CDR1 SQVTM, CDR2 ANQGSEA. The CDR3 here is CSAGRDPGNTIYF. The CDR3 bases are TGCAGCGCGGGCAGGGACCCTGGAAACACCATATATTTT.

This sequence joins TRBV19 and TRBJ2-1; 8 positions agree with TRBD1. The CDR3 length is 14 residues. Germline V gene lookup returns CDR1 LNHDA and CDR2 SQIVND (reference sequence). Trimming cost V 4 bases and J 4 bases; bases outside gene matches: 3. The CDR3 DNA is TGTGCCAGTAGTAAGGACAGGGTGTACAATGAGCAGTTCTTC. Its translation is CASSKDRVYNEQFF.

The chain is built from TRBV6-5 and TRBJ1-3; D gene unclear. Per the germline V gene, CDR1 is MNHEY and CDR2 is SVGAGI. This CDR3 region has 14 residues. The ends were cut back, 6 bases at V and 4 bases at J, with 13 bases in the middle. The CDR3 bases are TGTGCCAGCAGCGCCGGACCGAAAGGAAACACCATATATTTT. Residues: CASSAGPKGNTIYF.

The chain employs TRBV5-5 and TRBJ2-7, with 11 bases fitting TRBD1. This CDR3 comprises 15 residues. Germline CDR1 and CDR2: SGHKS and YYEKEE (reference sequence). V shed 6 bases and J 5 bases; nucleotides not matched to a gene: 10. The CDR3, as DNA: TGTGCCAGCACCCAGAAGGACAGGGGGCTTGACGAGCAGTACTTC. Its translation is CASTQKDRGLDEQYF.

This chain uses TRBV2 with TRBJ2-1; the D is unclear. Trimming stripped 3 bases from V and 10 bases from J, with 19 bases between. The V gene's germline CDR1 is SNHLY and CDR2 FYNNEI. CDR3 length: 15 residues. The CDR3 spells CASSEGGSRQEEQFF. The CDR3 DNA follows: TGTGCCAGCAGTGAGGGCGGCTCGAGACAAGAGGAGCAGTTCTTC.